This T cell receptor beta chain derives from a study of blood T cell repertoires in COVID-19 (dated by TCRdb to between 2020 and 2021). Study-level background: Collaborator samples came from the United States, Italy and Spain and covered acute and convalescent phases of COVID-19. Deeply sampled blood TCRbeta repertoires from subjects exposed to, actively infected with, or recovered from COVID-19 were included in the dataset. The samples were drawn from two sources: the first 160 participants of the ongoing ImmuneRACE study, and fewer than 1,500 subjects contributed by 6 global collaborators. The material from the prospective study consisted of cDNA or gDNA derived from T cells, B-cell-depleted T cells, or PBMCs. Sample metadata almost always included a de-identified subject ID, COVID-19 status, age in years and sex. A freely available public database, intended as a resource for researchers studying the immune response to SARS-CoV-2, is where the repertoires were released. Where HLA class I and class II types were available, the types were taken from metadata supplied by the sample provider, not from assay-based typing. What the research found in general, with its limitations: The amount of clinical and demographic metadata varied by source and participant and was provided uncurated.

Relative to germline, V is 8 bases shorter and J is 3 bases shorter, with 8 bases between their ends. Looking up the germline V gene yields CDR1 SGHVS and CDR2 FNYEAQ. From cysteine to valine, the CDR3 is 11 amino acids long. Only the CDR3 DNA stays, 33 bases, in frame from base 1. TCRbeta CDR3 regions were amplified from genomic DNA using the immunoSEQ Assay, a bias-controlled multiplex PCR. Per the source publication's procedure: The number of nucleated cells in each sample was estimated from the amplification of reference gene primers within the assay. Sequence reads were collapsed and filtered to measure the absolute abundance of every unique TCRbeta CDR3 rearrangement. For each sample, productive Simpson clonality was calculated by taking the square root of Simpson's diversity index across productive rearrangements. The source is immuneACCESS, and TCRdb retained only in-frame sequences with V and J called. Part of the clones is not carried over; for the studies checked, unresolved V genes explain less than half of this, and the remainder is unexplained. V, J and clone size reflect that table, while D and trimming were determined from the DNA. This sample is represented by about 83,000 clones; 86% of them were singletons. Roughly 20% of the sample goes to the ten largest clones.

With regard to this clone: Its cognate antigen has yet to be identified. No base quality values were provided; no much bigger clone lies one nucleotide off.

Each collaborating institution followed its own protocols to collect whole blood in K2EDTA tubes. For TCRbeta analysis, collaborators shipped samples as frozen whole blood, isolated PBMCs, or DNA extracted from either of those sample types. The sequence joins TRBV7-6 to TRBJ2-7; TRBD2 is perhaps the D gene, given 6 matching bases. Sequenced sample: peripheral blood. The receptor comes from a woman of 80 years or more in a cohort sampled during active or convalescent COVID-19. The encoded CDR3 is CASAGGYEQYV. The nucleotide sequence is given as TGTGCCAGCGCCGGGGGCTACGAGCAGTACGTC.